The count of the clone carrying this T cell receptor beta chain is one. Its antigen is unidentified. Germline CDR1 MNHEY, CDR2 SMNVEV (reference sequence). The V segment lost 1 base and the J segment 4 bases; nucleotides outside the gene matches: 5. The CDR3 runs 15 residues. The sample comes from a study of blood T cell dynamics during melanoma immunotherapy. The assay received all extracted DNA from sorted CD8+ subsets. The method was immunoSEQ multiplex PCR; TCRdb's version includes in-frame clones alone and lacks a portion of them. This sample has about a thousand clones, with 80% to 95% found just once. Study findings and constraints: Immune-effector CD8+ cells best matched cell-free DNA CDR3 sequences and were most clonal.

As to time point: week 3, after first cycle of checkpoint inhibitor. Blood was drawn before treatment and at week 3 after checkpoint blockade. The TCR originated in a human donor with melanoma. V and J are TRBV27 and TRBJ2-3, with 7 bases fitting TRBD1. Sample: effector memory CD8+ T cells from blood, taken from a patient treated with checkpoint blockade. CDR3 in DNA: TGTGCCAGCAGTTTATTAACAGGGGCCCCAGATACGCAGTATTTT. Translating it yields CASSLLTGAPDTQYF.